This T cell receptor beta chain derives from a study of blood T cell repertoires in COVID-19. In the study overall: PBMCs, B-cell-depleted T cells, or T cells were the source of the cDNA or gDNA that made up the material.

Study processing details: Counts of nucleated cells, estimated from reference gene primer amplification, were obtained. Method: immunoSEQ multiplex PCR; TCRdb's copy keeps in-frame clones and lacks some. Clonal size and the V and J genes are those of that table, whereas D and trimming came from the DNA. The sample has some 300,000 clones, roughly 86% seen once; the top ten hold roughly 2.8%. The CDR3 runs 15 residues. Germline V gene lookup returns CDR1 MDHEN and CDR2 SYDVKM. V shed 5 bases, J shed 4 bases, and the junction held 6 bases outside the gene matches. Residents of about two dozen US areas, aged roughly 18 to 90 years, made up the participants. Allocation to cohorts depended on clinical history reported by the participants.

The chain joins TRBV28 to TRBJ1-4, with 8 bases fitting TRBD1. This TCR was recovered from a woman between 45 and 60 years old who had been exposed to COVID-19. The sequenced sample consisted of PBMCs or T cells enriched from blood (not recorded which). The CDR3 protein is CASSTTGGFNEKLFF. As DNA, the CDR3 is TGTGCCAGCAGTACCACAGGGGGTTTTAATGAAAAACTGTTTTTT.